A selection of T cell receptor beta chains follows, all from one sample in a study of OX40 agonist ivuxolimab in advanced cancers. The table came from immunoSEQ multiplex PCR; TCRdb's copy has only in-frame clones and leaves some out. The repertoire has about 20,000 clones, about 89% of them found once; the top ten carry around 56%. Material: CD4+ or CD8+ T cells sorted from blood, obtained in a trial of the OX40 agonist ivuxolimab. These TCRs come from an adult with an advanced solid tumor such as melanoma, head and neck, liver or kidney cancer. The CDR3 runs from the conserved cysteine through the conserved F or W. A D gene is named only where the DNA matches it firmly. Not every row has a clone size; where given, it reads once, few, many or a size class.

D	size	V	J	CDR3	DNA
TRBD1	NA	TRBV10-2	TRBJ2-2	CASTTGTGDTGELFF	TGCGCCAGCACAACCGGGACAGGGGATACCGGGGAGCTGTTTTTT
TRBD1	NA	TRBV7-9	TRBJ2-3	CASSLWGQGVDTQYF	TGTGCCAGCAGCTTATGGGGACAGGGGGTTGATACGCAGTATTTT
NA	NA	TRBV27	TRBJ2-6	CASSLYSYGDSPGANVLTF	TGTGCCAGCAGTTTATATTCGTACGGAGACAGTCCTGGGGCCAACGTCCTGACTTTC
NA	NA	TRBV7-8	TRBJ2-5	CASSSFGTKKQETQYF	TGTGCCAGCAGCTCATTCGGGACAAAAAAACAAGAGACCCAGTACTTC
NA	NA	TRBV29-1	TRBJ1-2	CSVEQGFGYTF	TGCAGCGTCGAGCAGGGATTCGGCTACACCTTC
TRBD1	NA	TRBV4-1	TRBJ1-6	CASSNHRGINSPLHF	TGCGCCAGCAGCAATCACAGGGGGATTAATTCACCCCTCCACTTT
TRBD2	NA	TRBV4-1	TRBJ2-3	CASSQDLTSGYTDTQYF	TGCGCCAGCAGCCAAGATCTAACTAGCGGATACACAGATACGCAGTATTTT
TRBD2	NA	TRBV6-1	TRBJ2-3	CASSRAGGRGDTQYF	TGTGCCAGCAGCAGAGCGGGGGGGAGGGGAGATACGCAGTATTTT
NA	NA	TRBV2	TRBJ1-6	CASSRWTGDFNSPLHF	TGTGCCAGCAGTCGGTGGACGGGAGATTTCAATTCACCCCTCCACTTT
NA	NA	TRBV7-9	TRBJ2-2	CASSFVTGTNTGELFF	TGTGCCAGCAGCTTCGTTACGGGGACGAACACCGGGGAGCTGTTTTTT
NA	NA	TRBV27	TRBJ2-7	CASSMTGAYEQYF	TGTGCCAGCAGTATGACAGGCGCCTACGAGCAGTACTTC
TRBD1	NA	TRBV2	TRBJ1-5	CASSGTGDQPQHF	TGTGCCAGCAGTGGTACAGGGGACCAGCCCCAGCATTTT
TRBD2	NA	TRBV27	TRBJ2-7	CASSLVSGGDEQYF	TGTGCCAGCAGTTTGGTTAGCGGGGGGGACGAGCAGTACTTC
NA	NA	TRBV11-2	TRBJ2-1	CASSLSDGNNEQFF	TGTGCCAGCAGCTTATCTGACGGAAACAATGAGCAGTTCTTC
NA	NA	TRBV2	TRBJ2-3	CASSEALPSGTLTTDTQYF	TGTGCCAGCAGTGAAGCGCTTCCATCCGGGACACTTACCACAGATACGCAGTATTTT
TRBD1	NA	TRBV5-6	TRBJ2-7	CASSLPALQGSSYEQYF	TGTGCCAGCAGCTTGCCGGCCTTACAGGGGAGCTCCTACGAGCAGTACTTC
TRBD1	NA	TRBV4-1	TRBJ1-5	CASSHEDRGQPQHF	TGCGCCAGCAGCCACGAGGACAGGGGTCAGCCCCAGCATTTT
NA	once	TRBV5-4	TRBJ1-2	CASSLTGNGYTF	TGTGCCAGCAGCTTGACAGGCAATGGCTACACCTTC
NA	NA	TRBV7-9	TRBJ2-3	CASSATLTDTQYF	TGTGCCAGCAGCGCGACCCTCACAGATACGCAGTATTTT
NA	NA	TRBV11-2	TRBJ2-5	CASSWDWSPQETQYF	TGTGCCAGCAGCTGGGACTGGAGCCCTCAAGAGACCCAGTACTTC
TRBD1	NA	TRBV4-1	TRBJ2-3	CASSQATGEMPDTQYF	TGCGCCAGCAGCCAAGCGACAGGGGAAATGCCAGATACGCAGTATTTT
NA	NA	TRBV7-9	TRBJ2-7	CASSSTSYEQYF	TGTGCCAGCAGTTCGACGTCCTACGAGCAGTACTTC
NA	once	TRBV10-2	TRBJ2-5	CASSEVETQYF	TGCGCCAGCAGTGAGGTAGAGACCCAGTACTTC
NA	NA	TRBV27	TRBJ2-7	CASSETAGGHEQYF	TGTGCCAGCAGCGAAACGGCAGGGGGGCACGAGCAGTACTTC
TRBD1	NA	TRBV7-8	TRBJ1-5	CASSLGQGVDQPQHF	TGTGCCAGCAGCTTAGGACAGGGAGTGGATCAGCCCCAGCATTTT
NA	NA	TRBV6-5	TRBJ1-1	CASSPDGTEAFF	TGTGCCAGCAGTCCGGACGGCACTGAAGCTTTCTTT
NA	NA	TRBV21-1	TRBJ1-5	CASSKGSQPQHF	TGTGCCAGCAGCAAAGGGTCTCAGCCCCAGCATTTT
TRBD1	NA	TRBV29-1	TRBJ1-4	CSGRVGQGGKLFF	TGCAGCGGGCGGGTAGGACAGGGGGGAAAACTGTTTTTT
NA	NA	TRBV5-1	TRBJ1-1	CASSLQGDRGEAFF	TGCGCCAGCAGCTTGCAAGGGGATCGAGGTGAAGCTTTCTTT
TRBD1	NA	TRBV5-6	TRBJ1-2	CASSLGRTGPNYGYTF	TGTGCCAGCAGCTTGGGGCGGACAGGGCCTAACTATGGCTACACCTTC
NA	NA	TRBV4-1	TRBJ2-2	CASSQGPNTGELFF	TGCGCCAGCAGCCAAGGCCCGAACACCGGGGAGCTGTTTTTT
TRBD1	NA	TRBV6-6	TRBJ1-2	CASSPGTGGYGYTF	TGTGCCAGCAGCCCTGGGACAGGGGGGTATGGCTACACCTTC
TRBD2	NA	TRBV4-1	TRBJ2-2	CATAPGTKNTGELFF	TGCGCCACCGCGCCCGGGACTAAAAACACCGGGGAGCTGTTTTTT
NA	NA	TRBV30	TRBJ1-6	CAWSPPPTNSPLHF	TGTGCCTGGAGTCCACCTCCGACAAATTCACCCCTCCACTTT
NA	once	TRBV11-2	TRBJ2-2	CASSSHTGELFF	TGTGCCAGCAGCTCGCACACCGGGGAGCTGTTTTTT
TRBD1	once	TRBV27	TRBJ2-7	CASSLLDRGYEQYF	TGTGCCAGCAGTTTATTGGACAGGGGTTACGAGCAGTACTTC
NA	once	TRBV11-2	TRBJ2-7	CASSLGRGTGGSYEQYF	TGTGCCAGCAGCTTAGGGCGGGGGACAGGCGGGTCCTACGAGCAGTACTTC
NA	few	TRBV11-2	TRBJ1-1	CASSLGTALEAFF	TGTGCCAGCAGCTTAGGGACAGCGCTTGAAGCTTTCTTT
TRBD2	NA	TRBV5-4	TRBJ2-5	CASSHPGTTPETQYF	TGTGCCAGCAGCCACCCCGGGACTACCCCCGAGACCCAGTACTTC
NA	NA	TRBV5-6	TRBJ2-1	CASSSGIWSSYNEQFF	TGTGCCAGCAGTTCCGGCATCTGGAGCTCCTACAATGAGCAGTTCTTC
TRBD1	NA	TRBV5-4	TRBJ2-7	CASSPDREGYEQYF	TGTGCCAGCAGCCCGGACAGGGAAGGCTACGAGCAGTACTTC
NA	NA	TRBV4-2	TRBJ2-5	CASSQDKGGQETQYF	TGTGCCAGCAGCCAAGATAAGGGGGGTCAAGAGACCCAGTACTTC
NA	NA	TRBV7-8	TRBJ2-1	CASSFDGYNEQFF	TGTGCCAGCAGCTTCGACGGGTACAATGAGCAGTTCTTC
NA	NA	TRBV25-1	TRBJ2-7	CASRREGRYEQYF	TGTGCCAGCAGGAGAGAGGGGCGTTACGAGCAGTACTTC
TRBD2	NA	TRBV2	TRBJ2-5	CASSAPGLASETQYF	TGTGCCAGCAGTGCCCCGGGACTAGCATCGGAGACCCAGTACTTC
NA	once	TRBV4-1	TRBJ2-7	CASSQAAPGYEQYF	TGCGCCAGCAGCCAAGCAGCACCCGGCTACGAGCAGTACTTC
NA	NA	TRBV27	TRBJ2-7	CASSPSWTYEQYF	TGTGCCAGCAGTCCGAGTTGGACCTACGAGCAGTACTTC
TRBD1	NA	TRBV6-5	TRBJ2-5	CASSPRGETQYF	TGTGCCAGCAGCCCCAGGGGGGAGACCCAGTACTTC
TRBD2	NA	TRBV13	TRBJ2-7	CASRGWLAGVEQYF	TGTGCCAGCAGAGGCTGGCTAGCGGGGGTCGAGCAGTACTTC
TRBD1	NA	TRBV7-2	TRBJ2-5	CASSIREEDRVLLEETQYF	TGTGCCAGCAGCATCCGAGAGGAGGACAGGGTTTTGTTAGAAGAGACCCAGTACTTC
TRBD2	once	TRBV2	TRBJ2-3	CASSKYLAGGSDDTQYF	TGTGCCAGCAGTAAATACCTAGCGGGGGGCTCGGACGATACGCAGTATTTT
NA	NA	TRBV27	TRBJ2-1	CASSLVDTHEQFF	TGTGCCAGCAGTTTAGTGGATACCCATGAGCAGTTCTTC
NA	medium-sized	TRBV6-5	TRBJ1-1	CASSYSEVTEAFF	TGTGCCAGCAGTTACTCAGAGGTCACTGAAGCTTTCTTT
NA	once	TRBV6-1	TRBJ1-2	CASSEDPGVNYGYTF	TGTGCCAGCAGTGAAGACCCAGGGGTTAACTATGGCTACACCTTC
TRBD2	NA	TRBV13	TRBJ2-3	CASSFGLAGATDTQYF	TGTGCCAGCAGCTTTGGACTAGCGGGGGCCACAGATACGCAGTATTTT
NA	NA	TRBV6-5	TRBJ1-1	CASSYDLQGGSTEAFF	TGTGCCAGCAGTTATGACCTACAGGGTGGTTCCACTGAAGCTTTCTTT